Shown below are 21 T cell receptor beta chains from a single sample sequenced in a study of sequential checkpoint blockade in melanoma. Treatment: randomized to nivolumab then ipilimumab (arm A) or the reverse (arm B). TCRdb keeps only in-frame clones here, not all; method: immunoSEQ multiplex PCR. Of 14,000 or so clones in the sample, approximately 80% were seen once. The sequences come from CD8+ T cells sorted from blood (inferred from file names), collected from a patient given nivolumab and ipilimumab in sequence. The origin of the receptors is a human donor with melanoma.

This clone was found once. V is TRBV28 and J is TRBJ2-3, with D perhaps matching TRBD1 (6 bases). Trimming took off 6 bases at V and 3 bases at J, with 7 bases between the two ends. Germline values: CDR1 MDHEN, CDR2 SYDVKM. CDR3 length equals 12 residues. The CDR3 loop is CASSTGTDTQYF. The CDR3 DNA reads as TGTGCCAGCAGCACAGGGACAGATACGCAGTATTTT. Filled out from reference TRBV28 and TRBJ2-3, the complete variable domain reads DVKVTQSSRYLVKRTGEKVFLECVQDMDHENMFWYRQDPGLGLRLIYFSYDVKMKEKGDIPEGYSVSREKKERFSLILESASTNQTSMYLCASSTGTDTQYFGPGTRLTVL.

This clone was counted a few times. This sequence joins TRBV27 and TRBJ2-5, with D perhaps TRBD1 (5 bases). CDR1 MNHEY and CDR2 SMNVEV come from the germline V gene (reference sequence). The CDR3 spans 13 residues. Trimming left V 10 bases short and J 5 bases short, with 17 bases between. The CDR3 is CATQQVPGETQYF. The CDR3 DNA is TGTGCCACCCAACAGGTTCCTGGGGAGACCCAGTACTTC.

CDR3 sequence reads: CATSISRGEKQFF. CDR3 sequence (DNA): TGTGCCACCAGCATTTCTCGGGGGGAGAAACAGTTCTTC. The rearrangement links TRBV15 to TRBJ2-1, with TRBD2 identical over 7 bases. Trimming cost V 4 bases and J 13 bases; bases outside gene matches: 10. CDR1 and CDR2 (germline): LNHNV, YYDKDF (reference sequence). The CDR3 is 13 residues long. The full variable domain, in which reference TRBV15 and TRBJ2-1 provide the parts outside the CDR3, is DAMVIQNPRYQVTQFGKPVTLSCSQTLNHNVMYWYQQKSSQAPKLLFHYYDKDFNNEADTPDNFQSRRPNTSFCFLDIRSPGLGDTAMYLCATSISRGEKQFFGPGTRLTVL.

This clone has only one observation. This sequence joins TRBV6-5 and TRBJ1-1; TRBD1 agrees at 7 bases. Germline V gives CDR1 MNHEY, CDR2 SVGAGI. The CDR3 is 11 residues long. J gave up 6 bases and V 10 bases, and 5 bases lay outside the gene matches. The chain's CDR3 is CATTTGSEAFF. Here the CDR3 DNA reads TGTGCCACTACGACAGGGTCTGAAGCTTTCTTT.

The chain employs TRBV5-4 and TRBJ1-1, with a possible D match to TRBD1 (5 bases). The V gene lost 4 bases and the J gene lost 7 bases, with 14 bases spanning the gap. Germline lookup yields CDR1 SGHNT and CDR2 YYREEE (reference sequence). CDR3 size: 13 residues. The CDR3 region is CASSPDPGGEAFF. The CDR3 DNA follows: TGTGCCAGCAGCCCGGACCCCGGGGGTGAAGCTTTCTTT.

This clone was observed at least ten times. V and J are TRBV11-1 and TRBJ2-5; tentatively, D is TRBD2 (6 bases). CDR3 length equals 15 residues. CDR1 SGHAT and CDR2 FQDESV come from the germline V gene (reference sequence). V dropped 5 bases and J dropped 6 bases, with 19 bases sitting between them. The CDR3 sequence: CASSPLAGWRKTQYF. The CDR3 DNA follows: TGTGCCAGCAGCCCCCTTGCGGGATGGCGAAAGACCCAGTACTTC.

This clone has only one observation. This sequence joins TRBV6-7 and TRBJ1-6; 8 nucleotides align to TRBD1. TRBV6-7 has ORF status, its function being uncertain. Germline trimming cut 1 base from V and 11 bases from J; bases unmatched to any gene: 7. CDR3 size: 15 residues. CDR3 in amino acids: CASSYFGQGWAPLHF. The CDR3 DNA reads TGTGCCAGCAGTTACTTTGGACAGGGTTGGGCACCCCTCCACTTT.

The table lists this clone with a few counts. V and J are TRBV7-2 and TRBJ2-7; 9 bases agree with TRBD1. The V gene's germline CDR1 is SGHTA and CDR2 FQGNSA. The CDR3 runs 14 residues. The trim removed 6 bases at V and 5 bases at J, leaving 8 bases unmatched. The CDR3: CASSLTGGRDEQYF. The CDR3 nucleotides are TGTGCCAGCAGTCTAACAGGGGGCCGGGACGAGCAGTACTTC. The variable domain in full, with the rest retrieved from reference TRBV7-2 and TRBJ2-7, is GAGVSQSPSNKVTEKGKDVELRCDPISGHTALYWYRQSLGQGLEFLIYFQGNSAPDKSGLPSDRFSAERTGGSVSTLTIQRTQQEDSAVYLCASSLTGGRDEQYFGPGTRLTVT.

This chain joins TRBV27 and TRBJ2-1; 10 nucleotides align to TRBD2. CDR1 and CDR2 from the germline V gene are MNHEY and SMNVEV (reference sequence). The junction had 2 bases not matched to a gene; V was cut back by 8 bases and J by 1 base. This CDR3 is built from 14 residues. CDR3 DNA sequence: TGTGCCAGCTCTAGCGGGGGTTCCTACAATGAGCAGTTCTTC. Protein: CASSSGGSYNEQFF.

This sequence joins TRBV25-1 and TRBJ2-7, with 8 bases aligning to TRBD1. With V trimmed by 10 bases and J by 0 bases, 5 bases remained unmatched. Per the germline V gene, CDR1 is MGHDK and CDR2 is SYGVNS. The CDR3 is 13 amino acids. CDR3 amino acids: CAIGTGSSYEQYF. Written as DNA, the CDR3 is TGTGCCATTGGGACAGGTAGCTCCTACGAGCAGTACTTC.

The genes are TRBV6-4 and TRBJ2-3; 11 bases map to TRBD2. V lost 3 bases to trimming and J lost 6 bases; unmatched junction nucleotides: 5. Per germline, CDR1 MRHNA and CDR2 SNTAGT. This CDR3 comprises 15 residues. CDR3 amino acids: CASSELAGALDTQYF. The DNA of the CDR3 is TGTGCCAGCAGTGAACTAGCGGGGGCCTTGGATACGCAGTATTTT.

The V gene is TRBV7-2, the J gene TRBJ1-1, with D possibly TRBD1 on 5 matching bases. CDR1 SGHTA and CDR2 FQGNSA come from the germline V gene. The V end was cut by 8 bases, the J end by 8 bases, with 12 bases between. The CDR3 has 11 residues. The CDR3 coding sequence is TGTGCCAGCCGCGTGGGGGGGGAAGCTTTCTTT. This gives the protein CASRVGGEAFF.

The gene calls are TRBV6-4 and TRBJ2-7; TRBD2 aligns across 8 bases. Unmatched junction bases numbered 5, after V lost 4 bases and J lost 6 bases. Looked up from germline, CDR1 is MRHNA and CDR2 is SNTAGT. CDR3 size: 13 residues. The CDR3 loop is CASSAREDGEQYF. The CDR3 DNA reads as TGTGCCAGCAGTGCGCGGGAGGATGGCGAGCAGTACTTC.

The chain employs TRBV10-3 and TRBJ2-7; D not resolved. CDR1 is ENHRY, CDR2 SYGVKD, per germline. The ends were cut back, 0 bases at V and 7 bases at J, with 4 bases in the middle. The CDR3 is made up of 11 amino acids. CDR3 in DNA: TGTGCCATCAGTGAGTCCATTGAGCAGTACTTC. Encoded protein: CAISESIEQYF.

This clone showed up just once. Here the CDR3 DNA reads TGTGCCAGTAGTATAGATCCGGGACAGGGGGCCAATCAGCCCCAGCATTTT. Translating it yields CASSIDPGQGANQPQHF. The chain employs TRBV19 and TRBJ1-5, with 12 bases identical to TRBD1. CDR1 is LNHDA, CDR2 SQIVND, per germline (reference sequence). The CDR3 contains 17 residues. V shed 0 bases and J 3 bases; nucleotides not matched to a gene: 3.

This chain uses TRBV9 with TRBJ2-7, with a weak D call TRBD1 (5 bases). CDR1 is SGDLS, CDR2 YYNGEE, per germline. The CDR3 length is 13 residues. Trimming took 3 bases from V and 1 from J, leaving 8 bases between them. CDR3: CASSDRISYEQYF. As DNA, the CDR3 is TGTGCCAGCAGCGACAGGATTTCCTACGAGCAGTACTTC. The whole variable domain, remainder taken from reference TRBV9 and TRBJ2-7, is DSGVTQTPKHLITATGQRVTLRCSPRSGDLSVYWYQQSLDQGLQFLIQYYNGEERAKGNILERFSAQQFPDLHSELNLSSLELGDSALYFCASSDRISYEQYFGPGTRLTVT.

The rearrangement links TRBV2 to TRBJ2-7, with a tentative D call TRBD2 (5 bases). V lost 9 bases, J lost 7 bases, and 25 bases lay in between. The CDR3 has 15 residues. CDR1 SNHLY and CDR2 FYNNEI come from the germline V gene. Here the CDR3 DNA reads TGTGCCAGTCGGGCCGACGGAGGTTCGATTGCGGAGCAGTACTTC. It yields the protein CASRADGGSIAEQYF.

This rearrangement joins TRBV7-9 to TRBJ2-6, with D unresolved. Germline V CDR1 and CDR2: SEHNR, FQNEAQ (reference sequence). V lost 5 bases, J lost 0 bases, and 11 bases lay in between. The CDR3 is 16 residues long. The CDR3 DNA is TGTGCCAGCAGCGGGCAGGCAAGCTCTGGGGCCAACGTCCTGACTTTC. Its translation: CASSGQASSGANVLTF.

The chain is built from TRBV27 and TRBJ1-2, with TRBD1 as a possible D gene (6 bases). This CDR3 has 11 amino acids. V lost 11 bases to trimming and J lost 2 bases, with 9 bases between them. CDR1 and CDR2 (germline): MNHEY, SMNVEV (reference sequence). CDR3 sequence: CAVRGNYGYTF. The DNA of the CDR3 is TGTGCCGTGAGGGGGAACTATGGCTACACCTTC.

The sample holds one count of this clone. The V gene is TRBV4-1, the J gene TRBJ2-1, with 7 bases fitting TRBD1. V dropped 0 bases and J dropped 7; count of bases not matched to a gene: 9. The CDR3 loop spans 16 amino acids. Per germline, CDR1 MGHRA and CDR2 YSYEKL. CDR3 DNA sequence: TGCGCCAGCAGCCAAGATCCCACGGACAGGACTAATGAGCAGTTCTTC. It specifies CASSQDPTDRTNEQFF.

The rearrangement joins TRBV27 to TRBJ2-3; 9 nucleotides match TRBD1. This CDR3 has 15 residues. Germline V CDR1 and CDR2: MNHEY, SMNVEV (reference sequence). J was trimmed by 3 bases and V by 4 bases; bases with no gene match: 5. CDR3 bases: TGTGCCAGCAGTTGGGGGACAGGGTCAACAGATACGCAGTATTTT. Residues: CASSWGTGSTDTQYF.